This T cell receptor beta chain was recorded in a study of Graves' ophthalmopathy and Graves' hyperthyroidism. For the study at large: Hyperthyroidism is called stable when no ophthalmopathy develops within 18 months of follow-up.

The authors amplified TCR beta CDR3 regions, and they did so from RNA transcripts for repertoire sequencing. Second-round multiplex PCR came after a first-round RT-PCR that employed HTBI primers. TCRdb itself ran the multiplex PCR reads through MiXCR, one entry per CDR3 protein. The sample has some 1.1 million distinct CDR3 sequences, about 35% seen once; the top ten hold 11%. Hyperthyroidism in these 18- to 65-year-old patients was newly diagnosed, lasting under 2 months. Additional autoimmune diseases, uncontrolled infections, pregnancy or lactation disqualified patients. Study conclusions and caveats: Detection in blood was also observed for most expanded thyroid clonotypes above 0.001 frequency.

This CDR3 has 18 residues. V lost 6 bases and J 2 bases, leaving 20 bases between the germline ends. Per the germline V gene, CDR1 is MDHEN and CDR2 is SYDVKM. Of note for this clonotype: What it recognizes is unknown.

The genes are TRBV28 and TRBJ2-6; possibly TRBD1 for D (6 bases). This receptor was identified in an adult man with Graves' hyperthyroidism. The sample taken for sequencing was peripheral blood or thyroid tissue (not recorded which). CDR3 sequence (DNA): TGTGCCAGCAGAGTTCCGGGACAAGGGACCCCTGGGGCCAACGTCCTGACTTTC. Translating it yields CASRVPGQGTPGANVLTF.